Below, 27 T cell receptor beta chains from the same sample are listed, as sequenced in a study of regulatory T cells in long-lasting Graves disease. Time point denoted: newly diagnosed GD, antithyroid drugs for less than 3 months. With RNA extracted from PBMCs as input, the TCR library was made. Building the TCR beta libraries relied on iRepertoire HTBI primers, and CDR3 regions underwent Arm-PCR. TCRdb re-derived calls from the multiplex PCR reads in MiXCR, one entry per CDR3 protein. In the table there are more than 300,000 distinct CDR3 sequences, roughly 15% of which are singletons. The sequencing used peripheral blood mononuclear cells (PBMCs), collected at new diagnosis, from a patient treated with antithyroid drugs. The receptors derive from a female donor with Graves disease.

This clonotype has just a few counts. The rearrangement joins TRBV29-1 to TRBJ2-3, with TRBD2 identical over 9 bases. Trimming at V came to 6 bases and at J to 3 bases, leaving 10 bases not matched to a gene. Germline V gene sequence: CDR1 SQVTM, CDR2 ANQGSEA. The CDR3 is made up of 15 amino acids. CDR3 residues: CSVTGTSSMTDTQYF. DNA of the CDR3: TGCAGCGTAACCGGGACTAGCAGTATGACAGATACGCAGTATTTT.

This clonotype was detected ten times or more. The gene calls are TRBV7-3 and TRBJ1-2; D not resolved. Germline CDR1 SGHTA, CDR2 FQGTGA. V lost 5 bases, J lost 3 bases, and 13 bases lay in between. This CDR3 region has 14 residues. The DNA of the CDR3 is TGTGCCAGCAGCCCAGACCGAGACGACTATGGCTACACCTTC. Translation gives CASSPDRDDYGYTF.

This clonotype was seen many times. The gene calls are TRBV12-3 or TRBV12-4 and TRBJ2-7, with TRBD1 matching 10 bases. CDR3 size: 17 residues. V lost 6 bases, J lost 1 base, and 12 bases stayed unmatched. The CDR3 loop is CASSADPGTGASYEQYF. As DNA, the CDR3 is TGTGCCAGCAGCGCAGACCCCGGGACAGGGGCTTCCTACGAGCAGTACTTC.

The chain recombines TRBV12-5 with TRBJ2-7, with 11 bases aligning to TRBD2. The V and J ends lost 2 bases and 0 bases, in that order; junction bases with no gene match: 15. This CDR3 has 20 residues. Germline V lookup: CDR1 LGHNT, CDR2 FRNRAP. CDR3 in DNA: TGTGCTAGTGGTTTGCGACACAAAAACTCGGGACTAGCGGACTCCTACGAGCAGTACTTC. Protein sequence: CASGLRHKNSGLADSYEQYF.

This clonotype was recorded at least ten times. The chain employs TRBV27 and TRBJ1-2; D is unclear. V was shortened by 10 bases and J by 0 bases, with 12 bases between the two germline ends. The CDR3 extends over 13 amino acids. Germline V gene sequence: CDR1 MNHEY, CDR2 SMNVEV (reference sequence). The CDR3 DNA reads TGTGCCACCGGTTTCGCGCCTAACTATGGCTACACCTTC. It codes for CATGFAPNYGYTF.

The chain has TRBV20-1 and TRBJ2-7; 8 positions agree with TRBD1. This CDR3 spans 13 amino acids. Looked up from germline, CDR1 is DFQATT and CDR2 is SNEGSKA (reference sequence). V trimming: 5 bases; J trimming: 6 bases; junction bases outside the gene matches: 9. The CDR3 DNA is TGCAGTGCTGCCGGAATTGGGACAGGCGAGCAGTACTTC. The encoded protein is CSAAGIGTGEQYF.

At least ten counts were recorded for this clonotype. The gene calls are TRBV29-1 and TRBJ2-2, with TRBD1 matching 9 bases. Trimming cost V 6 bases and J 7 bases; bases outside gene matches: 6. The CDR3 covers 13 residues. Per germline, CDR1 SQVTM and CDR2 ANQGSEA. CDR3 region: CSVAQGANGELFF. The DNA of the CDR3 is TGCAGCGTCGCACAGGGGGCGAACGGGGAGCTGTTTTTT.

In its sample, this clonotype was seen many times. The gene calls are TRBV20-1 and TRBJ1-4; D is ambiguous. Germline V gene sequence: CDR1 DFQATT, CDR2 SNEGSKA (reference sequence). The CDR3 covers 15 residues. V lost 2 bases and J lost 3, with 13 bases in between. CDR3 coding DNA: TGCAGTGCTAGACCGCCCGGGGTGGCTAATGAAAAACTGTTTTTT. Protein product: CSARPPGVANEKLFF.

This clonotype was seen ten or more times. J is TRBJ2-7 and V is TRBV7-2; TRBD2 aligns across 7 bases. V was pared by 4 bases and J by 3 bases, with 6 bases of the junction left unmatched. The germline gives CDR1 SGHTA, CDR2 FQGNSA. This CDR3 is built from 14 residues. The CDR3 nucleotides are TGTGCCAGCAGCTGGAAGACTAGCTTCTACGAGCAGTACTTC. Amino acid sequence: CASSWKTSFYEQYF.

This clonotype has ten or more counts. The rearrangement uses TRBV4-1 and TRBJ1-1, with D unclear. Per the germline V gene, CDR1 is MGHRA and CDR2 is YSYEKL. The CDR3 sequence is 18 residues long. V shed 1 base and J shed 1 base, with 19 bases lying between them. DNA of the CDR3: TGCGCCAGCAGCCAAGGACCCCAGAAGCGAGCTAGGAACACTGAAGCTTTCTTT. Its protein is CASSQGPQKRARNTEAFF.

There are many counts of this clonotype. Written as DNA, the CDR3 is TGCGCCAGCAGTTCGACAGGGGGCTCCAATTCACCCCTCCACTTT. Its translation: CASSSTGGSNSPLHF. The genes are TRBV5-1 and TRBJ1-6, with TRBD1 matching 10 bases. The junction had 6 bases not matched to a gene; V was cut back by 5 bases and J by 7 bases. The CDR3 loop spans 15 amino acids. Germline V gene lookup returns CDR1 SGHRS and CDR2 YFSETQ.

This chain uses TRBV9 with TRBJ2-5; 7 bases are a match to TRBD1. V shed 3 bases and J 3 bases; nucleotides not matched to a gene: 5. Germline V gene sequence: CDR1 SGDLS, CDR2 YYNGEE. The CDR3 has 14 amino acids. CDR3 DNA sequence: TGTGCCAGCAGCGGACGACAGGGTAAAGAGACCCAGTACTTC. This encodes CASSGRQGKETQYF.

With respect to this clonotype: This probably arose from a read error, given a far larger clone one base away. The gene calls are TRBV7-2 and TRBJ2-3; the D call may be TRBD1 or TRBD2 (6 bases each). The length of the CDR3 is 19 residues. The germline CDR1 and CDR2 sequences are SGHTA and FQGNSA. V lost 3 bases to trimming and J lost 2 bases, with 24 bases between them. The CDR3 DNA sequence: TGTGCCAGCAGCTTCCCCTCATGGGACAAAAGGAGGGACACAGATACGCAGTATTTT. Translated, it gives CASSFPSWDKRRDTDTQYF.

This clonotype came up many times. The chain is built from TRBV11-2 and TRBJ1-1, with D perhaps TRBD1 (6 bases). This CDR3 has 15 residues. Germline V gene data show CDR1 as SGHAT and CDR2 as FQNNGV. Trimming took off 1 base at V and 7 bases at J, with 16 bases between the two ends. The CDR3 spells CASSLVTGSGGEAFF. The CDR3 nucleotides are TGTGCCAGCAGCTTAGTCACAGGGAGCGGAGGTGAAGCTTTCTTT.

This clonotype was recorded many times. V usage is TRBV20-1 and J usage is TRBJ2-3; 7 bases agree with TRBD2. Germline loops: CDR1 DFQATT, CDR2 SNEGSKA (reference sequence). The ends lost 0 bases at V and 8 bases at J; junction bases unmatched: 5. The CDR3 has 13 residues. The CDR3 sequence is CSARDPGGGTQYF. In DNA, the CDR3 is TGCAGTGCTAGAGACCCGGGGGGAGGTACGCAGTATTTT.

The CDR3 DNA reads TGTGCCAGCTCAAAGTCGAGCGGGAACACTGAAGCTTTCTTT. As protein: CASSKSSGNTEAFF. This chain links TRBV18 with TRBJ1-1; D uncertain. CDR1 and CDR2 from the germline V gene are KGHSH and LQKENI. The V end was cut by 5 bases, the J end by 1 base, with 11 bases between. The CDR3 is 14 amino acids.

This clonotype has at least ten counts. The CDR3 DNA sequence: TGTGCCACCAGCAGAGGCTCCCGCGGCCCCATCTACAATGAGCAGTTCTTC. This gives the protein CATSRGSRGPIYNEQFF. The chain employs TRBV15 and TRBJ2-1; D call uncertain. V was shortened by 1 base and J by 3 bases, with 16 bases between the two germline ends. The V gene's germline CDR1 is LNHNV and CDR2 YYDKDF (reference sequence). CDR3 length: 17 residues.

This clonotype was counted only a few times. The rearrangement links TRBV6-4 to TRBJ1-1, with a tentative D call TRBD1 (5 bases). V was trimmed by 3 bases and J by 11 bases, leaving 19 bases between them. Germline V gene sequence: CDR1 MRHNA, CDR2 SNTAGT. The CDR3 totals 14 residues. The CDR3 bases are TGTGCCAGCAGTGAGTCTCAGGGAGGCGGCGGGGCTTTCTTT. Translated: CASSESQGGGGAFF.

The sample holds a few counts of this clonotype. This chain joins TRBV4-2 and TRBJ1-2; possible D gene TRBD1, 5 bases. There are 15 residues in the CDR3. Germline CDR1 is LGHNA and CDR2 is YNFKEQ. V dropped 0 bases and J dropped 8 bases, with 16 bases sitting between them. The CDR3 region is CASSQDQEGLWGYTF. As DNA, the CDR3 is TGTGCCAGCAGCCAAGATCAAGAGGGGCTCTGGGGCTACACCTTC.

This clonotype has ten or more counts. V and J are TRBV20-1 and TRBJ2-3; D is possibly TRBD1 or TRBD2 (6 bases each). Germline-derived CDR1 and CDR2 are DFQATT and SNEGSKA (reference sequence). Trimming pared 5 bases from V and 0 bases from J, leaving 24 bases between. CDR3 size: 18 residues. This CDR3 reads CSAQGLGGRGPSTDTQYF. The CDR3 region has the DNA TGCAGTGCTCAAGGCCTGGGCGGTCGGGGGCCTAGCACAGATACGCAGTATTTT.

This clonotype was observed many times. This chain connects TRBV28 to TRBJ2-1, with 9 bases identical to TRBD1. The CDR3 length is 14 residues. Germline V CDR1 and CDR2: MDHEN, SYDVKM. Trimming at V came to 5 bases and at J to 7 bases, leaving 6 bases not matched to a gene. CDR3 in DNA: TGTGCCAGCAGTCGCAGGGACAGGGTGAATGAGCAGTTCTTC. Protein sequence: CASSRRDRVNEQFF.

This clonotype came up many times. The V gene is TRBV20-1, the J gene TRBJ2-7; 10 bases fit TRBD2. CDR1 is DFQATT, CDR2 SNEGSKA, per germline (reference sequence). The V and J ends lost 3 bases and 2 bases, in that order; junction bases with no gene match: 7. The CDR3 consists of 15 residues. The CDR3 loop reads CSASSSGSTTYEQYF. The CDR3 DNA sequence: TGCAGTGCTAGTTCTAGCGGGAGTACGACCTACGAGCAGTACTTC.

This clonotype came up many times. The chain is built from TRBV6-1 and TRBJ2-1; possibly TRBD1 for D (5 bases). CDR3 size: 16 residues. Germline CDR1 reads MNHNS; CDR2 reads SASEGT. V was pared by 0 bases and J by 8 bases, with 17 bases between. The DNA for the CDR3 is TGTGCCAGCAGTGAAGCGCGACTCTCCCTAGGGGATGAGCAGTTCTTC. The encoded protein is CASSEARLSLGDEQFF.

The chain combines TRBV7-9 with TRBJ2-3; no reliable D call. V was pared by 4 bases and J by 0 bases, with 11 bases between. This CDR3 comprises 15 residues. Germline V gene lookup returns CDR1 SEHNR and CDR2 FQNEAQ (reference sequence). The CDR3 DNA is TGTGCCAGCAGCTCTCCCGGGTCTAGCACAGATACGCAGTATTTT. It encodes CASSSPGSSTDTQYF.

In this sample, this clonotype turned up a few times. The chain has TRBV7-9 and TRBJ2-2; 7 positions agree with TRBD1. CDR3 length: 17 amino acids. The germline V gene encodes CDR1 SEHNR and CDR2 FQNEAQ (reference sequence). V lost 4 bases, J lost 5 bases, and 13 bases stayed unmatched. The CDR3 nucleotides read TGTGCCAGCAGCTCATTACGACAGGGCGGCAGGACCGGGGAGCTGTTTTTT. Protein: CASSSLRQGGRTGELFF.

The sample holds a few counts of this clonotype. The chain couples TRBV9 to TRBJ2-1; possible D gene TRBD2, 7 bases. Deletions cut 3 bases from V and 10 bases from J, with 14 bases between. Germline assignment: CDR1 SGDLS and CDR2 YYNGEE. The CDR3 spans 13 residues. This chain's CDR3 is CASSEGGLQEQFF. In nucleotides, the CDR3 is TGTGCCAGCAGCGAAGGGGGACTACAGGAGCAGTTCTTC.

J is TRBJ1-5 and V is TRBV18; 7 bases map to TRBD1. Germline V gives CDR1 KGHSH, CDR2 LQKENI. The CDR3 has 16 residues. With V trimmed by 2 bases and J by 0 bases, 4 bases remained unmatched. The CDR3 loop reads CASSPAGQHSNQPQHF. The CDR3 coding sequence is TGTGCCAGCTCACCAGCGGGACAGCATAGCAATCAGCCCCAGCATTTT.